These 31 T cell receptor beta chains originate from one sample sequenced in a study of beta chain features in type 1 diabetes. Study-wide results and caveats: For Type 1 diabetes patients, all four CD4+ subsets carried TCRB CDR3s that were moderately but significantly shorter.

Sequencing targeted expressed TCRB transcripts, as all isolated RNA had been reverse transcribed. This table comes from immunoSEQ multiplex PCR, and its TCRdb copy is limited to in-frame clones, with some not included. The table lists tens of thousands of clones, more than 45% of them singletons. What these receptors recognize is not known. Sample: stem cell memory CD4+ T cells from blood. These receptor sequences come from a man in his late teens or twenties with type 1 diabetes.

This chain uses TRBV6-6 with TRBJ2-1; TRBD2 agrees at 12 bases. With 5 bases clipped from V and 6 bases from J, the junction kept 5 bases outside the gene matches. The CDR3 has 15 residues. Germline CDR1 and CDR2: MNHNY and SVGAGI (reference sequence). CDR3 residues: CASSRLAGVSNEQFF. The CDR3 coding sequence is TGTGCCAGCAGTCGACTAGCGGGAGTCTCCAATGAGCAGTTCTTC.

The rearrangement joins TRBV7-2 to TRBJ1-2; D is possibly TRBD1 (6 bases). This CDR3 has 15 residues. Per the germline V gene, CDR1 is SGHTA and CDR2 is FQGNSA. The V and J ends lost 5 bases and 6 bases respectively, with 19 bases between them. In nucleotides, the CDR3 is TGTGCCAGCAGCCCTTCACAGGGAATGGGAAATGGCTACACCTTC. As protein: CASSPSQGMGNGYTF.

This clone appeared a few times. The V and J genes are TRBV7-2 and TRBJ2-5; D call uncertain. Germline CDR1 is SGHTA and CDR2 is FQGNSA. The CDR3 runs to 12 residues. Trimming shortened V by 5 bases and J by 5 bases, and 9 bases separated the two germline ends. CDR3 sequence reads: CASSPERETQYF. In DNA, the CDR3 is TGTGCCAGCAGCCCCGAGAGGGAGACCCAGTACTTC. The entire variable domain, with the rest obtained from reference TRBV7-2 and TRBJ2-5, is as follows: GAGVSQSPSNKVTEKGKDVELRCDPISGHTALYWYRQSLGQGLEFLIYFQGNSAPDKSGLPSDRFSAERTGGSVSTLTIQRTQQEDSAVYLCASSPERETQYFGPGTRLLVL.

This chain uses TRBV19 with TRBJ2-7; 7 bases align to TRBD1. Trimming at V came to 9 bases and at J to 7 bases, leaving 12 bases not matched to a gene. The CDR3 is made up of 13 amino acids. Germline lookup yields CDR1 LNHDA and CDR2 SQIVND (reference sequence). CDR3 coding DNA: TGTGCCAGCCGGGACAGACTCTTATTAGAGCAGTACTTC. Protein: CASRDRLLLEQYF.

This clone was detected only a few times. The chain uses TRBV2 and TRBJ2-1; the match to TRBD1 covers 8 bases. V trimming: 4 bases; J trimming: 5 bases; junction bases outside the gene matches: 4. This CDR3 is 14 amino acids long. The germline gives CDR1 SNHLY, CDR2 FYNNEI. CDR3 loop: CASSARQGHNEQFF. The CDR3 DNA reads as TGTGCCAGCAGTGCCCGACAGGGGCACAATGAGCAGTTCTTC. Full variable domain (remainder filled in from reference TRBV2 and TRBJ2-1): EPEVTQTPSHQVTQMGQEVILRCVPISNHLYFYWYRQILGQKVEFLVSFYNNEISEKSEIFDDQFSVERPDGSNFTLKIRSTKLEDSAMYFCASSARQGHNEQFFGPGTRLTVL.

The chain couples TRBV10-1 to TRBJ2-7; D ambiguous. Germline V lookup: CDR1 WNHNN, CDR2 SYGVQD (reference sequence). Deletions cut 3 bases from V and 3 bases from J, with 6 bases between. This CDR3 is built from 12 residues. The CDR3 nucleotides are TGCGCCAGCAGTGACAACAGCTACGAGCAGTACTTC. It codes for CASSDNSYEQYF.

The CDR3 DNA follows: TGCGCCAGCAGCTTCAGTGGAGACGATGGCTACACCTTC. It specifies CASSFSGDDGYTF. The chain combines TRBV5-1 with TRBJ1-2; D gene uncertain. V lost 2 bases, J lost 6 bases, and 11 bases lay in between. The CDR3 is 13 residues long. Looked up from germline, CDR1 is SGHRS and CDR2 is YFSETQ. The full variable domain, its missing parts supplied by reference TRBV5-1 and TRBJ1-2, is KAGVTQTPRYLIKTRGQQVTLSCSPISGHRSVSWYQQTPGQGLQFLFEYFSETQRNKGNFPGRFSGRQFSNSRSEMNVSTLELGDSALYLCASSFSGDDGYTFGSGTRLTVV.

This clone showed up just a few times. CDR3 in DNA: TGCGCCAGCAGCTCTGGACAGCTTCAAGAGACCCAGTACTTC. This encodes CASSSGQLQETQYF. The rearrangement joins TRBV5-1 to TRBJ2-5, with D possibly matching TRBD1 (6 bases). The germline gives CDR1 SGHRS, CDR2 YFSETQ. Trimming took off 3 bases at V and 2 bases at J, with 11 bases between the two ends. The CDR3 loop spans 14 amino acids.

The chain carries TRBV7-2 and TRBJ2-7; D may be TRBD2 (5 bases). V was shortened by 5 bases and J by 5 bases, with 16 bases between the two germline ends. The V gene's germline CDR1 is SGHTA and CDR2 FQGNSA. The CDR3 runs to 14 residues. The CDR3 loop reads CASSPPGGVNEQYF. The CDR3 region has the DNA TGTGCCAGCAGCCCCCCCGGAGGCGTGAACGAGCAGTACTTC.

The chain uses TRBV5-6 and TRBJ2-4, with TRBD1 matching 9 bases. V lost 3 bases and J lost 8; bases outside the gene matches: 3. The CDR3 has 13 residues. The V gene's germline CDR1 is SGHDT and CDR2 YYEEEE. CDR3: CASSWDRADIQYF. CDR3 in DNA: TGTGCCAGCAGCTGGGACAGGGCGGACATTCAGTACTTC. Based on the CDR3 plus reference TRBV5-6 and TRBJ2-4, the full variable domain is DAGVTQSPTHLIKTRGQQVTLRCSPKSGHDTVSWYQQALGQGPQFIFQYYEEEERQRGNFPDRFSGHQFPNYSSELNVNALLLGDSALYLCASSWDRADIQYFGAGTRLSVL.

CDR3 DNA: TGTGCCAGCAGTGCCTATCTAGCGGCTACCACAGATACGCAGTATTTT. Amino acid sequence: CASSAYLAATTDTQYF. The chain links TRBV2 to TRBJ2-3, with 7 nucleotides matching TRBD2. Trimming removed 4 bases from V and 2 bases from J; junction bases left unmatched: 9. The CDR3 extends over 16 amino acids. CDR1 is SNHLY, CDR2 FYNNEI, per germline.

This clone was counted between two and nine times. The chain uses TRBV7-2 and TRBJ2-1, with a weak D call TRBD2 (6 bases). The CDR3 totals 13 residues. Per germline, CDR1 SGHTA and CDR2 FQGNSA. V lost 1 base and J 14 bases, leaving 15 bases between the germline ends. The CDR3 DNA is TGTGCCAGCAGCTTAGGGCGGGGAGCCGAGGAGTTCTTC. It is translated as CASSLGRGAEEFF.

The J gene is TRBJ2-1, the V gene TRBV25-1, with 8 bases lining up with TRBD2. V shed 4 bases, J shed 6 bases, and the junction held 5 bases outside the gene matches. Germline values: CDR1 MGHDK, CDR2 SYGVNS. The CDR3 runs to 14 residues. CDR3 bases: TGTGCCAGCAGTGGCCACGGGGGGGCCAATGAGCAGTTCTTC. It specifies CASSGHGGANEQFF.

This clone came up once. The CDR3 bases are TGCAGCGTTGAAATTCGGAGGTCCTCACCCCTCCACTTT. Its protein is CSVEIRRSSPLHF. This chain connects TRBV29-1 to TRBJ1-6; D is undetermined. Germline values: CDR1 SQVTM, CDR2 ANQGSEA. V was cut by 2 bases and J by 10 bases, with 12 bases left in between. The CDR3 spans 13 residues.

This clone came up once. The V call is TRBV27, the J call TRBJ2-7; no clear D. The CDR3 loop spans 15 amino acids. Germline lookup yields CDR1 MNHEY and CDR2 SMNVEV (reference sequence). V dropped 5 bases and J dropped 3 bases, with 17 bases sitting between them. The chain's CDR3 is CASSPQPTYSYEQYF. The CDR3 coding sequence is TGTGCCAGCAGTCCCCAACCCACCTACAGCTACGAGCAGTACTTC.

The chain couples TRBV6-1 to TRBJ2-7; TRBD2 might be the D (5 bases). From germline, CDR1 is MNHNS and CDR2 SASEGT. The CDR3 spans 13 residues. Trimming left V 8 bases short and J 5 bases short, with 16 bases between. DNA of the CDR3: TGTGCCAGCCTGACTCCACTAGTGGACGAGCAGTACTTC. This encodes CASLTPLVDEQYF.

The CDR3 region has the DNA TGTGCCACCAGCAGAGTGGACAGGGAAGCGGAAGGCTACACCTTC. This gives the protein CATSRVDREAEGYTF. The chain links TRBV15 to TRBJ1-2; TRBD1 aligns across 8 bases. The CDR3 covers 15 residues. The V gene's germline CDR1 is LNHNV and CDR2 YYDKDF (reference sequence). V shed 1 base, J shed 8 bases, and the junction held 9 bases outside the gene matches.

J is TRBJ2-2 and V is TRBV5-4; D unresolved. The germline V gene encodes CDR1 SGHNT and CDR2 YYREEE (reference sequence). The V end lost 0 bases, the J end lost 4 bases, and 13 bases lay between the germline ends. The CDR3 consists of 16 residues. For the CDR3, the DNA is TGTGCCAGCAGCTTGGACCTAATCTTTGGCACCGGGGAGCTGTTTTTT. Translation gives CASSLDLIFGTGELFF.

The table lists this clone with a few counts. The V gene is TRBV29-1, the J gene TRBJ1-1; possible D gene TRBD1, 5 bases. CDR1 and CDR2 (germline): SQVTM, ANQGSEA. The V and J ends lost 2 bases and 5 bases respectively, with 15 bases between them. This CDR3 is built from 14 residues. CDR3 nucleotide sequence: TGCAGCGTTGAAAGGGGAAGGGAGGGGACTGAAGCTTTCTTT. This codes for CSVERGREGTEAFF.

The gene calls are TRBV7-2 and TRBJ1-2; a possible D gene is TRBD1 (6 bases). This CDR3 is built from 13 residues. The V end lost 5 bases, the J end lost 4 bases, and 11 bases lay between the germline ends. The germline V gene encodes CDR1 SGHTA and CDR2 FQGNSA. The CDR3 loop reads CASSPQGPYGYTF. The CDR3 DNA reads as TGTGCCAGCAGCCCGCAGGGGCCCTATGGCTACACCTTC.

The chain carries TRBV5-4 and TRBJ2-3, with 7 bases fitting TRBD1. V dropped 4 bases and J dropped 4; count of bases not matched to a gene: 6. Per the germline V gene, CDR1 is SGHNT and CDR2 is YYREEE (reference sequence). The length of the CDR3 is 14 residues. CDR3 nucleotides: TGTGCCAGCAGCGGCACAGGGGCCGCAGATACGCAGTATTTT. Protein sequence: CASSGTGAADTQYF.

The chain uses TRBV29-1 and TRBJ1-1, with TRBD1 matching 7 bases. This CDR3 has 13 residues. The germline CDR1 and CDR2 sequences are SQVTM and ANQGSEA. V shed 2 bases, J shed 2 bases, and the junction held 2 bases outside the gene matches. This CDR3 is CSVERQGNTEAFF. CDR3 DNA: TGCAGCGTTGAAAGACAGGGCAACACTGAAGCTTTCTTT.

The gene calls are TRBV4-3 and TRBJ2-2; D call uncertain. Per germline, CDR1 LGHNA and CDR2 YSLEER. V lost 0 bases to trimming and J lost 3 bases, with 5 bases between them. There are 14 residues in the CDR3. CDR3 nucleotides: TGCGCCAGCAGCCAAGAGTGGCACACCGGGGAGCTGTTTTTT. Its translation: CASSQEWHTGELFF.

This clone was found a few times. The J gene is TRBJ1-2, the V gene TRBV10-3; tentative D call: TRBD1 (5 bases). Germline V gene lookup returns CDR1 ENHRY and CDR2 SYGVKD. Trimming took 4 bases from V and 7 from J, leaving 13 bases between them. The CDR3 runs to 13 residues. Here the CDR3 DNA reads TGTGCCATCAGTGCGGGGGGGACTTTTGGCTACACCTTC. It specifies CAISAGGTFGYTF.

The chain recombines TRBV7-9 with TRBJ1-4; the match to TRBD1 covers 7 bases. The CDR3 consists of 16 residues. Germline V gives CDR1 SEHNR, CDR2 FQNEAQ (reference sequence). V shed 5 bases, J shed 0 bases, and the junction held 6 bases outside the gene matches. CDR3: CASSVGTAATNEKLFF. Written as DNA, the CDR3 is TGTGCCAGCAGCGTCGGGACAGCAGCAACTAATGAAAAACTGTTTTTT.

This clone was observed a handful of times. V gene TRBV10-2 combines with J gene TRBJ1-5; D is unresolved. This CDR3 has 11 residues. The germline gives CDR1 WSHSY, CDR2 SAAADI. V dropped 10 bases and J dropped 2 bases, with 6 bases sitting between them. DNA for the CDR3: TGCGCCATCTTCCGCAATCAGCCCCAGCATTTT. The encoded protein is CAIFRNQPQHF.

This clone was counted between two and nine times. V usage is TRBV5-1 and J usage is TRBJ2-7; 11 positions agree with TRBD2. V dropped 2 bases and J dropped 5; count of bases not matched to a gene: 3. This CDR3 comprises 14 residues. Germline V CDR1 and CDR2: SGHRS, YFSETQ. CDR3 sequence reads: CASSFSGRDDEQYF. The CDR3 DNA follows: TGCGCCAGCAGCTTTAGCGGGAGGGACGACGAGCAGTACTTC. The whole variable domain, filled in from reference TRBV5-1 and TRBJ2-7, reads KAGVTQTPRYLIKTRGQQVTLSCSPISGHRSVSWYQQTPGQGLQFLFEYFSETQRNKGNFPGRFSGRQFSNSRSEMNVSTLELGDSALYLCASSFSGRDDEQYFGPGTRLTVT.

The V gene is TRBV5-1, the J gene TRBJ1-5; no clear D gene. CDR3 length: 15 residues. Germline V gives CDR1 SGHRS, CDR2 YFSETQ. V lost 4 bases and J 5 bases, leaving 16 bases between the germline ends. CDR3 in DNA: TGCGCCAGCAGCCCTCGGGGTGACCTCCATCAGCCCCAGCATTTT. Translated: CASSPRGDLHQPQHF. The whole variable domain, remainder taken from reference TRBV5-1 and TRBJ1-5, is KAGVTQTPRYLIKTRGQQVTLSCSPISGHRSVSWYQQTPGQGLQFLFEYFSETQRNKGNFPGRFSGRQFSNSRSEMNVSTLELGDSALYLCASSPRGDLHQPQHFGDGTRLSIL.

This clone occurred a few times. The rearrangement joins TRBV28 to TRBJ2-3, with D perhaps TRBD2 (6 bases). CDR1 is MDHEN, CDR2 SYDVKM, per germline. Between the trimmed V and J ends, which lost 11 bases and 5 bases, there was a span of 17 bases. The CDR3 has 13 residues. CDR3 nucleotide sequence: TGTGCCCATGCGGGACGAGAGCAAGATACGCAGTATTTT. It specifies CAHAGREQDTQYF. Full variable domain (remainder filled in from reference TRBV28 and TRBJ2-3): DVKVTQSSRYLVKRTGEKVFLECVQDMDHENMFWYRQDPGLGLRLIYFSYDVKMKEKGDIPEGYSVSREKKERFSLILESASTNQTSMYLCAHAGREQDTQYFGPGTRLTVL.

This rearrangement joins TRBV29-1 to TRBJ1-4; D gene unclear. V dropped 4 bases and J dropped 4 bases, with 7 bases sitting between them. This CDR3 has 12 amino acids. Per germline, CDR1 SQVTM and CDR2 ANQGSEA. Written as DNA, the CDR3 is TGCAGCGTTGGGGCCTTTAATGAAAAACTGTTTTTT. This encodes CSVGAFNEKLFF.

This rearrangement joins TRBV5-1 to TRBJ2-5; maybe TRBD2 (7 bases). The better agreement between TRBJ2-7 and the DNA end casts doubt on the J call. From germline, CDR1 is SGHRS and CDR2 YFSETQ. This CDR3 is 15 amino acids long. CDR3 coding DNA: TGCGCCAGCAGCTCGCGGGGGCCGAGCTCCTACGAGCAGTACTTC. Its translation: CASSSRGPSSYEQYF.